Listed below are T cell receptor beta chains from one sample, sequenced in a study of siplizumab effects on memory and regulatory T cells. The method was immunoSEQ multiplex PCR; TCRdb's version includes in-frame clones alone and lacks a portion of them. This repertoire shows about 50,000 clones, less than 90% found once; its top ten account for less than 0.35%. The sample consisted of naive CD8+ T cells sorted from blood. These receptors were taken from a human donor in good health. CDR3s include the opening cysteine and the closing phenylalanine or tryptophan. A D gene is named only where the DNA matches it firmly. Only some rows state a clone size, as once, few, many or a class for expanded clones.

clone size	D gene	V gene	J gene	CDR3 DNA	CDR3 protein
NA	TRBD1	TRBV19	TRBJ2-7	TGTGCCAGTAGTATAGGGACAGGTTGGGTCTACGAGCAGTACTTC	CASSIGTGWVYEQYF
NA	NA	TRBV7-9	TRBJ1-4	TGTGCCAGCAGCTTAGGTGAATCGCAGGGGGAAAAACTGTTTTTT	CASSLGESQGEKLFF
NA	TRBD2	TRBV2	TRBJ2-7	TGTGCCAGCAGTGATCCAGCGGGATCCTCCTACGAGCAGTACTTC	CASSDPAGSSYEQYF
NA	TRBD1	TRBV19	TRBJ2-7	TGTGCCAGTAGTAGGGGACAGGGCCTATCCTACGAGCAGTACTTC	CASSRGQGLSYEQYF
NA	NA	TRBV5-4	TRBJ2-1	TGTGCCAGCAGCTTGGCTTCCTCCTACAATGAGCAGTTCTTC	CASSLASSYNEQFF
NA	NA	TRBV15	TRBJ1-5	TGTGCCACCAGCGAGGGGGGGGGCGAACAGCCCCAGCATTTT	CATSEGGGEQPQHF
NA	NA	TRBV19	TRBJ2-1	TGTGCCAGTAGTATCTTCCTACTCTCCTACAATGAGCAGTTCTTC	CASSIFLLSYNEQFF
few	TRBD2	TRBV6-5	TRBJ2-2	TGTGCCAGCAGTTACCGGGGGGGCCGCACCGGGGAGCTGTTTTTT	CASSYRGGRTGELFF
NA	TRBD1	TRBV19	TRBJ2-2	TGTGCCAGTAGTCCGACAGGGTACACCGGGGAGCTGTTTTTT	CASSPTGYTGELFF
once	TRBD2	TRBV10-3	TRBJ2-7	TGTGCCATCAAGGGGACTAGCGGCACGTCCTACGAGCAGTACTTC	CAIKGTSGTSYEQYF
NA	TRBD1	TRBV5-4	TRBJ2-6	TGTGCCAGCAGCTCCGGAACGGGGACAGGGGTGTTTGGGGCCAACGTCCTGACTTTC	CASSSGTGTGVFGANVLTF
NA	TRBD1	TRBV27	TRBJ1-5	TGTGCCAGCAGTCTCCTCCAGGGGGCCAATCAGCCCCAGCATTTT	CASSLLQGANQPQHF
NA	NA	TRBV27	TRBJ1-1	TGTGCCAGCAGTTTATGGACAAACACTGAAGCTTTCTTT	CASSLWTNTEAFF
NA	TRBD2	TRBV5-1	TRBJ2-5	TGCGCCAGCAGCAGGCGGGGGACGGATCAAGAGACCCAGTACTTC	CASSRRGTDQETQYF
NA	TRBD1	TRBV10-3	TRBJ2-7	TGTGCCATCAGTGGAACGGGACAGGTAACCTACGAGCAGTACTTC	CAISGTGQVTYEQYF
NA	TRBD2	TRBV27	TRBJ2-7	TGTGCCAGCAGTTTAGGGACTAGCGAGGCCTACGAGCAGTACTTC	CASSLGTSEAYEQYF
few	TRBD1	TRBV2	TRBJ1-6	TGTGCCAGCAGTGAGGGACAGAGTCTCCACTTT	CASSEGQSLHF
NA	TRBD1	TRBV5-1	TRBJ1-5	TGCGCCAGCAGACCAGGGGGAGAAAATAGCAATCAGCCCCAGCATTTT	CASRPGGENSNQPQHF
NA	TRBD2	TRBV29-1	TRBJ2-3	TGCAGCGTGGTAGCGGGGGGGCCAAGAAATACGCAGTATTTT	CSVVAGGPRNTQYF
NA	NA	TRBV5-1	TRBJ2-7	TGCGCCAGCAGCTTCGGGCTCTCCTACGAGCAGTACTTC	CASSFGLSYEQYF
NA	TRBD2	TRBV4-1	TRBJ2-7	TGCGCCAGCAGCCAAGAAACTAGCGGGGGCTACGAGCAGTACTTC	CASSQETSGGYEQYF
few	TRBD2	TRBV19	TRBJ2-1	TGTGCCAGTAGTATGGGACTAGCTGAGCAGTTCTTC	CASSMGLAEQFF
NA	TRBD1	TRBV4-1	TRBJ2-1	TGCGCCAGCAGCCAGCGGGACAGGGCTGATGAGCAGTTCTTC	CASSQRDRADEQFF
NA	NA	TRBV2	TRBJ1-1	TGTGCCAGCAGTGGACCAGTCGACTACACTGAAGCTTTCTTT	CASSGPVDYTEAFF
NA	NA	TRBV6-6	TRBJ1-1	TGTGCCAGCAGTTACGGGGGGACTGAAGCTTTCTTT	CASSYGGTEAFF
NA	NA	TRBV7-9	TRBJ2-1	TGTGCCAGCAGCTTATCGGGGGTCAATGAGCAGTTCTTC	CASSLSGVNEQFF
NA	NA	TRBV6-1	TRBJ2-2	TGTGCCAGCAGTGGGGCTTTCGGGGAGCTGTTTTTT	CASSGAFGELFF